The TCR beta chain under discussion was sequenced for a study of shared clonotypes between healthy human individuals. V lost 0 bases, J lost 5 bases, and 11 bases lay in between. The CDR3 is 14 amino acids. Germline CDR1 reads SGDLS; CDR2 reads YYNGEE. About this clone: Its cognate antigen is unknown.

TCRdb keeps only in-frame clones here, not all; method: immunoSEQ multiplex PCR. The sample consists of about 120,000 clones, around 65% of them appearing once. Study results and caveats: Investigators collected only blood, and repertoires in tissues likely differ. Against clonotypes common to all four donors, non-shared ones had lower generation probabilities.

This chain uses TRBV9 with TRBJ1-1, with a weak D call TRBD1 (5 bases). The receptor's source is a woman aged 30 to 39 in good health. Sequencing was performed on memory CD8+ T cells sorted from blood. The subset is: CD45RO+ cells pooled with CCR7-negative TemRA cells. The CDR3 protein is CASSVARVWTEAFF. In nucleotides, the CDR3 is TGTGCCAGCAGCGTAGCCAGGGTGTGGACTGAAGCTTTCTTT.